This T cell receptor (beta chain) derives from a study of blood T cells in healthy people across ages. Broader study findings: There were more naive CD4+ cells and higher diversity in long-lived donors than in aged donors.

Primed by a sample-barcoded 5' primer and a J-beta primer mix, a second PCR proceeded for 7 to 11 cycles. One entry per CDR3 protein, called by TCRdb with MiXCR from the 5' RACE reads. The repertoire includes approximately 1.5 million distinct CDR3 sequences, about 45% of them detected once, and more than 4% sits in the top ten. Every sample gave at least 5 micrograms of total RNA when it was extracted. Germline CDR1 reads SQVTM; CDR2 reads ANQGSEA. The CDR3 contains 14 residues. This clonotype was observed a few times. Its antigen is still unknown. A read error may account for a junction end that differs from germline.

The material sequenced was blood. This sequence originates from a woman aged 18 to 35 in good health. The chain couples TRBV29-1 to TRBJ2-4, with TRBD1 as a possible D gene (6 bases). The CDR3 loop is CGVAYRVAKNIQYF. The CDR3 DNA reads as TGCGGCGTTGCTTACAGGGTGGCCAAAAACATTCAGTACTTC.